This TCR beta chain was retrieved from a study of blood T cell repertoires in COVID-19. Participant ages covered roughly 18 to 89 years across 20 to 25 US areas. Participants were placed into cohorts based on the clinical history they reported. The repertoire was sequenced with immunoSEQ multiplex PCR; TCRdb's copy has only in-frame clones and lacks some. The sample has 210,000 or so clones; about 84% are singletons. The CDR3 runs to 12 residues. Germline values: CDR1 SGDLS, CDR2 YYNGEE. V dropped 2 bases and J dropped 10; count of bases not matched to a gene: 3. The clonotype was recovered from a woman between 35 and 50 years old with acute COVID-19. The sequencing input was PBMCs or T cells enriched from blood (not recorded which). The gene calls are TRBV9 and TRBJ1-1; 9 positions match TRBD1. Here the CDR3 reads CASSVTGGRAFF. The CDR3 nucleotides read TGTGCCAGCAGCGTCACAGGGGGCCGAGCTTTCTTT. Filled out from reference TRBV9 and TRBJ1-1, the complete variable domain reads DSGVTQTPKHLITATGQRVTLRCSPRSGDLSVYWYQQSLDQGLQFLIQYYNGEERAKGNILERFSAQQFPDLHSELNLSSLELGDSALYFCASSVTGGRAFFGQGTRLTVV.